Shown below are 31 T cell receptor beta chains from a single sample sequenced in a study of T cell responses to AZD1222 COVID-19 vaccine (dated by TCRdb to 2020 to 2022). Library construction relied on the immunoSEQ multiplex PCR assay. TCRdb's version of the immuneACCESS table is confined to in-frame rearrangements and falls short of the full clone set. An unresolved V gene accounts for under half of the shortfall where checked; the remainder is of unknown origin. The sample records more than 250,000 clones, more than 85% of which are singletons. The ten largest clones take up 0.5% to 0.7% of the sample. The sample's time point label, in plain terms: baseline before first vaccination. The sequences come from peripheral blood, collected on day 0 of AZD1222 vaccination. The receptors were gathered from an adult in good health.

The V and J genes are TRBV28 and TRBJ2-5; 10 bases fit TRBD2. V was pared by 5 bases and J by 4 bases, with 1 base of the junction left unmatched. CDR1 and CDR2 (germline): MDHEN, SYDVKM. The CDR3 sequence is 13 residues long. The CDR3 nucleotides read TGTGCCAGCAGTCTAGCGGGAGCAGAGACCCAGTACTTC. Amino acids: CASSLAGAETQYF.

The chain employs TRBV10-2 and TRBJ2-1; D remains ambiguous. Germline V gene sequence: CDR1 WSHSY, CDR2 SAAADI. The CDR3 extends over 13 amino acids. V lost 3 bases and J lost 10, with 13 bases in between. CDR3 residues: CASSDTRSREQFF. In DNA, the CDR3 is TGCGCCAGCAGTGATACCCGGAGTAGGGAGCAGTTCTTC.

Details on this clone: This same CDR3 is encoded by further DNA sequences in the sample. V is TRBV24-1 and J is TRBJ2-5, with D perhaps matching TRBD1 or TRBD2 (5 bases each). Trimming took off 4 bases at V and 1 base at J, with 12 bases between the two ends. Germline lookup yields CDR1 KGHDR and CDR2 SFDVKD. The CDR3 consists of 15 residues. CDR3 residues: CATSDPGRAQETQYF. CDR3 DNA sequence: TGTGCCACCAGTGACCCGGGACGGGCCCAAGAGACCCAGTACTTC.

The CDR3: CASSPRQPQRPQHF. The CDR3 DNA follows: TGTGCCAGCAGCCCGAGACAGCCCCAGCGGCCCCAGCATTTT. The V and J genes are TRBV6-2 or TRBV6-3 and TRBJ1-5, with D perhaps matching TRBD1 (5 bases). V lost 6 bases, J lost 9 bases, and 18 bases lay in between. CDR3 length equals 14 residues. CDR1 is MNHEY and CDR2 is SVGEGT in the germline V gene.

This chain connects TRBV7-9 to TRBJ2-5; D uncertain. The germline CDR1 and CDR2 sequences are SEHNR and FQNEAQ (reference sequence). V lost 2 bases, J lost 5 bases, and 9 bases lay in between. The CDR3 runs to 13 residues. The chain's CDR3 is CASSLSGYETQYF. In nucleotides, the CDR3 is TGTGCCAGCAGCTTATCTGGGTATGAGACCCAGTACTTC.

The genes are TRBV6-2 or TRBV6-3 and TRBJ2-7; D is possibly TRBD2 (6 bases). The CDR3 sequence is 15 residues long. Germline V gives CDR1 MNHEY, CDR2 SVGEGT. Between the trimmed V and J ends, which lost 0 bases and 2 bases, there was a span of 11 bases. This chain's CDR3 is CASSYSGGRAYEQYF. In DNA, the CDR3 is TGTGCCAGCAGTTACTCGGGAGGCCGCGCCTACGAGCAGTACTTC.

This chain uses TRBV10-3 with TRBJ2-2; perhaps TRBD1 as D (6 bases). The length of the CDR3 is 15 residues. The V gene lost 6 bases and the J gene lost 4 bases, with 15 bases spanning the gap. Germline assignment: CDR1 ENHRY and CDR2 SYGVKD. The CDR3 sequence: CAIRATGPSTGELFF. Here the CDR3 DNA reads TGTGCCATCAGGGCGACAGGTCCGAGCACCGGGGAGCTGTTTTTT.

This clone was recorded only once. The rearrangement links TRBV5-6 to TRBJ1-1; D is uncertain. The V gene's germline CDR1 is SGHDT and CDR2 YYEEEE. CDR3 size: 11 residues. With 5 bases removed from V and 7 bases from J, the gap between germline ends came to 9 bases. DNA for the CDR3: TGTGCCAGCAGTTCTCACGATGAAGCTTTCTTT. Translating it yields CASSSHDEAFF. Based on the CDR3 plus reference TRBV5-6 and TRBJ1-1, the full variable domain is DAGVTQSPTHLIKTRGQQVTLRCSPKSGHDTVSWYQQALGQGPQFIFQYYEEEERQRGNFPDRFSGHQFPNYSSELNVNALLLGDSALYLCASSSHDEAFFGQGTRLTVV.

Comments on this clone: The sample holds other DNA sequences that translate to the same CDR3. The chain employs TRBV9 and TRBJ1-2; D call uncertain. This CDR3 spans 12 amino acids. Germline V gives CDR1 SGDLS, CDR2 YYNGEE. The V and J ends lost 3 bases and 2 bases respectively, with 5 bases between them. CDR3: CASSALNYGYTF. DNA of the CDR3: TGTGCCAGCAGCGCCCTGAACTATGGCTACACCTTC.

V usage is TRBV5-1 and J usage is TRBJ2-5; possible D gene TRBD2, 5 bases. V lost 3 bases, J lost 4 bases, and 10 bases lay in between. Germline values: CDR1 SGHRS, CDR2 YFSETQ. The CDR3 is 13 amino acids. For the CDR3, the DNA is TGCGCCAGCAGCTCCTTAAGCGGAGAGACCCAGTACTTC. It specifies CASSSLSGETQYF.

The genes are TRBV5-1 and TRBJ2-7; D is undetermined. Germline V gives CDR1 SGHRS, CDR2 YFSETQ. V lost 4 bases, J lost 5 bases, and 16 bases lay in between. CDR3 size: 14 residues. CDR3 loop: CASSRTVFGNEQYF. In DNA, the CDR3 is TGCGCCAGCAGCCGGACCGTCTTTGGCAACGAGCAGTACTTC. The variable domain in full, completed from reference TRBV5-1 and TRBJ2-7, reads KAGVTQTPRYLIKTRGQQVTLSCSPISGHRSVSWYQQTPGQGLQFLFEYFSETQRNKGNFPGRFSGRQFSNSRSEMNVSTLELGDSALYLCASSRTVFGNEQYFGPGTRLTVT.

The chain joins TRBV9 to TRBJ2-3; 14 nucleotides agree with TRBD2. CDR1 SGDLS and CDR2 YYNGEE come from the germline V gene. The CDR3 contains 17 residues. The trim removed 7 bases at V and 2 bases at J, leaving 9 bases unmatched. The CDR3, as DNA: TGTGCCAGCGGGACTAGCGGGAGAAAGTCGGCCACAGATACGCAGTATTTT. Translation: CASGTSGRKSATDTQYF.

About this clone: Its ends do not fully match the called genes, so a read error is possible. CDR3 region: CASSLGGTRMWF. The CDR3 DNA reads as TGTGCCAGCAGCCTCGGAGGGACTAGAATGTGGTTC. The chain is built from TRBV7-9 and TRBJ2-4; the match to TRBD2 covers 8 bases. The V gene's germline CDR1 is SEHNR and CDR2 FQNEAQ (reference sequence). The CDR3 runs 12 residues.

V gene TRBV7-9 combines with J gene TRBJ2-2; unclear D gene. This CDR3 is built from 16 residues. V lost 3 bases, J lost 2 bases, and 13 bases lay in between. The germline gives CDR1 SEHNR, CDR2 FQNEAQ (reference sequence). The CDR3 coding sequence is TGTGCCAGCAGCTTGATGGACGTAGGTAACACCGGGGAGCTGTTTTTT. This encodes CASSLMDVGNTGELFF.

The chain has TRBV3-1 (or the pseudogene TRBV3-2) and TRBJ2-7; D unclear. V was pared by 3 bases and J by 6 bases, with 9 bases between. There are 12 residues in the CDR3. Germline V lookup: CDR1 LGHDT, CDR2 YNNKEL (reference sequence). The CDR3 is CASSQPPGEQYF. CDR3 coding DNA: TGTGCCAGCAGCCAGCCCCCCGGCGAGCAGTACTTC.

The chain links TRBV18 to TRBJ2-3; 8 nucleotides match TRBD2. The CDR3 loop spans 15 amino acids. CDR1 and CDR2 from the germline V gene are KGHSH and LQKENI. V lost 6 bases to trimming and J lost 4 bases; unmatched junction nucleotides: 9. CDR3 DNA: TGTGCCAGCTCGCGACTAGCGAAGACTTCAGATACGCAGTATTTT. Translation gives CASSRLAKTSDTQYF. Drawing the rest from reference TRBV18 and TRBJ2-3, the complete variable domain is NAGVMQNPRHLVRRRGQEARLRCSPMKGHSHVYWYRQLPEEGLKFMVYLQKENIIDESGMPKERFSAEFPKEGPSILRIQQVVRGDSAAYFCASSRLAKTSDTQYFGPGTRLTVL.

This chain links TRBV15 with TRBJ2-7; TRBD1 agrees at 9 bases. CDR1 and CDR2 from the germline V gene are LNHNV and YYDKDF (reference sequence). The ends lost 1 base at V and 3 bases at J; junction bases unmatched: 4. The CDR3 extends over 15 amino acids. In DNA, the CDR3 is TGTGCCACCAGCAGAGCGGGGACAGGGATCTACGAGCAGTACTTC. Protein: CATSRAGTGIYEQYF.

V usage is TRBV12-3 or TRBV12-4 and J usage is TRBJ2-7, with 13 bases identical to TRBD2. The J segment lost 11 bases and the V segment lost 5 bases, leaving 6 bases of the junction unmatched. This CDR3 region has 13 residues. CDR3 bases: TGTGCCAGCAGTCCGGGACTAGCGGGGATAGAGTACTTC. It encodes CASSPGLAGIEYF.

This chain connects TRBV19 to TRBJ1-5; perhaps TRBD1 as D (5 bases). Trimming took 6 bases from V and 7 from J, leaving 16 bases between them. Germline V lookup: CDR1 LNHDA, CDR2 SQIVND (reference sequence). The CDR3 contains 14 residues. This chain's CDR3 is CASSGTLASQPQHF. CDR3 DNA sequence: TGTGCCAGTAGCGGGACTCTGGCTAGCCAGCCCCAGCATTTT.

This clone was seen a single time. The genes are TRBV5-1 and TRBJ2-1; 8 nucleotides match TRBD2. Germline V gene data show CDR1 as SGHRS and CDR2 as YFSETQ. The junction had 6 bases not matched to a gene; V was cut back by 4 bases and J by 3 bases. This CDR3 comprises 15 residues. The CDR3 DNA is TGCGCCAGCAGCACTAGCGGAGATAGCTACAATGAGCAGTTCTTC. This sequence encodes CASSTSGDSYNEQFF.

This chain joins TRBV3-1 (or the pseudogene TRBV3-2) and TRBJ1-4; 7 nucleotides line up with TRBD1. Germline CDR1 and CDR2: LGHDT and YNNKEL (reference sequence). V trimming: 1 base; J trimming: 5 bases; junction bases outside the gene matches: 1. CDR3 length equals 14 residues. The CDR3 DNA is TGTGCCAGCAGCCAAGCAGGGGGAAATGAAAAACTGTTTTTT. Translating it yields CASSQAGGNEKLFF.

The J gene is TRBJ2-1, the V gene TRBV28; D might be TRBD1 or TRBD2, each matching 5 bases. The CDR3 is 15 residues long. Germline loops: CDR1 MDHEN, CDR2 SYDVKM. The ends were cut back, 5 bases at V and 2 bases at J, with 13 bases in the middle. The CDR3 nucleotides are TGTGCCAGCAGTACCCGGGGCTTAACCTACAATGAGCAGTTCTTC. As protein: CASSTRGLTYNEQFF.

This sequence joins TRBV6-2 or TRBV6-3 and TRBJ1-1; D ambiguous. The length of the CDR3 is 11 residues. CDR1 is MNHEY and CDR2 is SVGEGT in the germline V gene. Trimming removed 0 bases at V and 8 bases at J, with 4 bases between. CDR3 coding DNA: TGTGCCAGCAGTTACTCTGGGGAAGCTTTCTTT. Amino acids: CASSYSGEAFF.

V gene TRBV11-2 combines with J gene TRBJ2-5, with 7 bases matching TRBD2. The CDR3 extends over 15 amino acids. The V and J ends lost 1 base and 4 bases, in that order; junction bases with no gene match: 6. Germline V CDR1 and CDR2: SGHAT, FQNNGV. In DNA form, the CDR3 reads TGTGCCAGCAGCTTAGCTCCCGGGAGGACAGAGACCCAGTACTTC. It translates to CASSLAPGRTETQYF.

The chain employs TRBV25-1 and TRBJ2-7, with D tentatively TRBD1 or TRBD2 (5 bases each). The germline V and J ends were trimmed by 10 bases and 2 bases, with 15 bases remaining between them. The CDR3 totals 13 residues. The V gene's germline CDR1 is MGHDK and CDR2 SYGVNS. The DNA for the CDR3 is TGTGCCACCTCCGGGACGCCCACCTACGAGCAGTACTTC. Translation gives CATSGTPTYEQYF.

In DNA, the CDR3 is TGCGCCAGCAGCCAAGATACCGCTAGCGGGGGTAGCACAGATACGCAGTATTTT. This gives the protein CASSQDTASGGSTDTQYF. V and J are TRBV4-3 and TRBJ2-3, with 10 bases identical to TRBD2. The CDR3 spans 18 residues. V lost 0 bases to trimming and J lost 0 bases; unmatched junction nucleotides: 6. Germline lookup yields CDR1 LGHNA and CDR2 YSLEER.

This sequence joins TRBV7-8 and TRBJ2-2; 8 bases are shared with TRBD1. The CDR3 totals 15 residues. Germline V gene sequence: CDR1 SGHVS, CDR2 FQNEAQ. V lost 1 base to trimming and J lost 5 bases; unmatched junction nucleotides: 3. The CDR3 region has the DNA TGTGCCAGCAGCTTAGGGACAGGGAAGACCGGGGAGCTGTTTTTT. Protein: CASSLGTGKTGELFF.

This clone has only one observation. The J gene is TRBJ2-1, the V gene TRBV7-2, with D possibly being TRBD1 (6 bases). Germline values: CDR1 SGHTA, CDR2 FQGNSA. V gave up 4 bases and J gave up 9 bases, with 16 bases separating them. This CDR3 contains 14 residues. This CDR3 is CASSSLGQGSEQFF. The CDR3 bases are TGTGCCAGCAGCTCTTTAGGGCAGGGGAGTGAGCAGTTCTTC.

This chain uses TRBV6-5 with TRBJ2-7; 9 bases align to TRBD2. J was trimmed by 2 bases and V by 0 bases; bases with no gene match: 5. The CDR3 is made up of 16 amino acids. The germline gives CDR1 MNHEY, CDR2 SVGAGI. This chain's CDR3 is CASSYSPTSGTYEQYF. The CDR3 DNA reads TGTGCCAGCAGTTACTCGCCGACTAGCGGAACCTACGAGCAGTACTTC.

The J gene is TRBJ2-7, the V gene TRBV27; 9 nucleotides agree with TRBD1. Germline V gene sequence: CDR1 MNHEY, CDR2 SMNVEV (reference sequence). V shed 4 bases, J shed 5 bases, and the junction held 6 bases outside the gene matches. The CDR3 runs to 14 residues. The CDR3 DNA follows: TGTGCCAGCAGTTGGACAGGGGCACTCGACGAGCAGTACTTC. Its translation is CASSWTGALDEQYF.

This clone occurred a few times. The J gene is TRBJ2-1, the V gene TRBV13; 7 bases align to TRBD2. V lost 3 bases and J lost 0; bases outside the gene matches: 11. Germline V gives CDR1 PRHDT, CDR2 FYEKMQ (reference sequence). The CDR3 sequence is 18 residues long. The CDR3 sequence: CASSFFSSSGISYNEQFF. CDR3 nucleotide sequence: TGTGCCAGCAGCTTTTTTTCCTCTAGCGGAATCTCCTACAATGAGCAGTTCTTC. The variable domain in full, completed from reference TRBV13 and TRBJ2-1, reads AAGVIQSPRHLIKEKRETATLKCYPIPRHDTVYWYQQGPGQDPQFLISFYEKMQSDKGSIPDRFSAQQFSDYHSELNMSSLELGDSALYFCASSFFSSSGISYNEQFFGPGTRLTVL.